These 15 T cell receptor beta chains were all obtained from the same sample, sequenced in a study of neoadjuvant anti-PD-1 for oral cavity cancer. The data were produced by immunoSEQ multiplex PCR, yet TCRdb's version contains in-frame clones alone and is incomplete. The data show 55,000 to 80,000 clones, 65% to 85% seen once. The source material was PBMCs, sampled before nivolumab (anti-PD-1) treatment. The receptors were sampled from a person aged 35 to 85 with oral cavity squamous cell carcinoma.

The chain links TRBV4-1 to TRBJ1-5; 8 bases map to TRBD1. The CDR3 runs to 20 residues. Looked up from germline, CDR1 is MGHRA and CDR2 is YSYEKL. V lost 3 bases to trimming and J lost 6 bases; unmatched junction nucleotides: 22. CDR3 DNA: TGCGCCAGCAGCCAGGTCCAGGGACAGGCCGGACTTGGGCTGAGTCAGCCCCAGCATTTT. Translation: CASSQVQGQAGLGLSQPQHF.

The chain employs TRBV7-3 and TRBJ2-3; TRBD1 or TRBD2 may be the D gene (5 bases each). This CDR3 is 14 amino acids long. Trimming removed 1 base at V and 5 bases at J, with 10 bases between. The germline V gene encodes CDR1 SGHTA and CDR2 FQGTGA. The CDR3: CASSLRDPKDTQYF. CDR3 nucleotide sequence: TGTGCCAGCAGCTTAAGGGACCCCAAAGATACGCAGTATTTT.

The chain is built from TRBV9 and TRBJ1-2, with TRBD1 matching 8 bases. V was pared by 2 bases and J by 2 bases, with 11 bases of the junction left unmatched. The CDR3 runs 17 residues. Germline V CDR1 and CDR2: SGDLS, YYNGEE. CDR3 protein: CASSVGGQGAKNYGYTF. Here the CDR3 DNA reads TGTGCCAGCAGCGTTGGGGGGCAGGGGGCTAAGAACTATGGCTACACCTTC.

CDR3 region: CASSFRLADYNEQFF. CDR3 nucleotide sequence: TGCGCCAGCAGCTTTCGACTAGCGGACTACAATGAGCAGTTCTTC. The rearrangement joins TRBV5-1 to TRBJ2-1; 9 bases map to TRBD2. CDR1 and CDR2 (germline): SGHRS, YFSETQ. The J segment lost 3 bases and the V segment lost 2 bases, leaving 3 bases of the junction unmatched. CDR3 length: 15 amino acids.

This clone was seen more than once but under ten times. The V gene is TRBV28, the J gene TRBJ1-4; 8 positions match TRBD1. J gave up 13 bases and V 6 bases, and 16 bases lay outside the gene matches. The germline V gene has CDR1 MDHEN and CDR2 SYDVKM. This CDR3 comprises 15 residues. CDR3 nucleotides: TGTGCCAGCAGGTTGGGACAGGCCATGACGAAAAGACTGTTTTTT. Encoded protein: CASRLGQAMTKRLFF.

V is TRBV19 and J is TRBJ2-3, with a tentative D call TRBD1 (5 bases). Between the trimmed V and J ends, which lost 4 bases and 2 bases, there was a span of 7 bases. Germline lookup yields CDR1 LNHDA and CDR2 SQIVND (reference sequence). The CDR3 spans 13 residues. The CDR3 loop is CASSNRLTDTQYF. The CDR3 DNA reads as TGTGCCAGTAGTAACAGGCTCACAGATACGCAGTATTTT.

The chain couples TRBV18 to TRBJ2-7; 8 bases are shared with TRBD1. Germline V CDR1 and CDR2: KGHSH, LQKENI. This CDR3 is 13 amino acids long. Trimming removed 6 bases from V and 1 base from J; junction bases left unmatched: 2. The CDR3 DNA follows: TGTGCCAGCTCCCGACAGGGGTCCTACGAGCAGTACTTC. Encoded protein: CASSRQGSYEQYF.

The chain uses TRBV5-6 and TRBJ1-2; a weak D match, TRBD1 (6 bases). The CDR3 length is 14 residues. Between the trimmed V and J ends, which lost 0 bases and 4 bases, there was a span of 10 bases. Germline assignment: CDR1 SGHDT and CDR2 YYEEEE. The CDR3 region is CASSLAGALYGYTF. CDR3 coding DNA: TGTGCCAGCAGCTTGGCAGGGGCCCTCTATGGCTACACCTTC.

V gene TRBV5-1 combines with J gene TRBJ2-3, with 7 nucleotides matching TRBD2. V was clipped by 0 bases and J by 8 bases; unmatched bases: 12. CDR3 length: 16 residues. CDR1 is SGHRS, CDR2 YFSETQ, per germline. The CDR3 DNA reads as TGCGCCAGCAGCTTGGCCGCGGGAGCCCCGGGGGGTACGCAGTATTTT. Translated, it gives CASSLAAGAPGGTQYF.

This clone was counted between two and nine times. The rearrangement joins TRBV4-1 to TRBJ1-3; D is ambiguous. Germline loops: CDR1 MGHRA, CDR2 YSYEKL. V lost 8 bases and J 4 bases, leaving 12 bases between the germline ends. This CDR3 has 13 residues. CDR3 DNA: TGCGCCAGCGGGAGAGTAGGGGGAAACACCATATATTTT. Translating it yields CASGRVGGNTIYF.

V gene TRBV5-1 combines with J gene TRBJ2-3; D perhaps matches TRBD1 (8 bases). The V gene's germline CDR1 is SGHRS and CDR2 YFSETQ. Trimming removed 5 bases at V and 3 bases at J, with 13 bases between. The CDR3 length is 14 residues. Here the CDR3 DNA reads TGCGCCAGCAGAACACAGGGGGGGACAGATACGCAGTATTTT. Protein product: CASRTQGGTDTQYF.

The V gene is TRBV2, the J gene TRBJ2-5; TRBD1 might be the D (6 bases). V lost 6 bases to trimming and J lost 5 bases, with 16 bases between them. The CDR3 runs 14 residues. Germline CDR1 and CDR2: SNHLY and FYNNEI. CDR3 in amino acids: CASRMGTTLETQYF. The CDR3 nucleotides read TGTGCCAGCAGAATGGGGACAACCTTGGAGACCCAGTACTTC.

CDR3 bases: TGCGCCAGCAGCATACACCAGGGAACGTCTGGAAACACCATATATTTT. Its translation is CASSIHQGTSGNTIYF. This chain connects TRBV4-1 to TRBJ1-3; D may be TRBD1 (5 bases). Trimming left V 5 bases short and J 1 base short, with 15 bases between. Germline CDR1 is MGHRA and CDR2 is YSYEKL. This CDR3 comprises 16 residues.

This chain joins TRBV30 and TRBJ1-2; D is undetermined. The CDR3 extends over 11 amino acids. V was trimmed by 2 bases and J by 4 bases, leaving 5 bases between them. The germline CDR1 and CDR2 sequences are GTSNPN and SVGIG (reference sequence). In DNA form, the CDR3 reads TGTGCCTGGAGTAACCTCTATGGCTACACCTTC. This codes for CAWSNLYGYTF.

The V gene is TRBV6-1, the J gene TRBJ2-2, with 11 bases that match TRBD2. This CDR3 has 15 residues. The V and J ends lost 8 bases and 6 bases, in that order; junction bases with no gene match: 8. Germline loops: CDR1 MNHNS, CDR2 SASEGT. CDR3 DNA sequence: TGTGCCAGCCAAAGACTAGCGGGACTTTCCGGGGAGCTGTTTTTT. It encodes CASQRLAGLSGELFF.